Below are 12 T cell receptor beta chains sequenced from a single sample in a study of OX40 agonist ivuxolimab in advanced cancers. The data were produced by immunoSEQ multiplex PCR, yet TCRdb's version contains in-frame clones alone and is incomplete. The sample carries some 80,000 clones, 85% to 95% recorded once. Sequencing was performed on CD4+ or CD8+ T cells sorted from blood, taken in a trial of the OX40 agonist ivuxolimab. These receptor sequences come from an adult with an advanced solid tumor such as melanoma, head and neck, liver or kidney cancer.

The V call is TRBV7-2, the J call TRBJ1-1, with D uncertain. The length of the CDR3 is 15 residues. Between the trimmed V and J ends, which lost 0 bases and 5 bases, there was a span of 13 bases. CDR1 is SGHTA and CDR2 is FQGNSA in the germline V gene. CDR3 nucleotide sequence: TGTGCCAGCAGCTTAGCTGGCCTCCCGGGGACTGAAGCTTTCTTT. Its translation is CASSLAGLPGTEAFF.

CDR3 DNA sequence: TGTGCCAGCAGCCTCGCCGAACAGGGCTACACCGGGGAGCTGTTTTTT. This codes for CASSLAEQGYTGELFF. The gene calls are TRBV5-6 and TRBJ2-2; perhaps TRBD1 as D (6 bases). Per germline, CDR1 SGHDT and CDR2 YYEEEE. V lost 4 bases to trimming and J lost 3 bases, with 16 bases between them. There are 16 residues in the CDR3.

V usage is TRBV5-1 and J usage is TRBJ1-1, with D uncertain. The CDR3 covers 14 residues. Germline loops: CDR1 SGHRS, CDR2 YFSETQ. Between the trimmed V and J ends, which lost 2 bases and 0 bases, there was a span of 8 bases. The CDR3 DNA sequence: TGCGCCAGCAGCTTCTACAGACTGAACACTGAAGCTTTCTTT. It yields the protein CASSFYRLNTEAFF.

CDR3 protein: CASSPTSGAGEQYF. As DNA, the CDR3 is TGTGCCAGCAGTCCCACTAGCGGGGCAGGGGAGCAGTACTTC. The rearrangement joins TRBV6-1 to TRBJ2-7, with 10 bases that match TRBD2. The CDR3 runs 14 residues. Germline CDR1 and CDR2: MNHNS and SASEGT. With V trimmed by 5 bases and J by 7 bases, 8 bases remained unmatched.

The J gene is TRBJ2-2, the V gene TRBV7-9, with 8 bases fitting TRBD1. Per the germline V gene, CDR1 is SEHNR and CDR2 is FQNEAQ (reference sequence). V dropped 4 bases and J dropped 4; count of bases not matched to a gene: 8. This CDR3 spans 16 amino acids. The CDR3 region has the DNA TGTGCCAGCAGCTATACAGGGGGTCCGATCACCGGGGAGCTGTTTTTT. This encodes CASSYTGGPITGELFF.

The chain links TRBV18 to TRBJ1-5; unclear D gene. The CDR3 runs 13 residues. V dropped 5 bases and J dropped 5 bases, with 10 bases sitting between them. The germline CDR1 and CDR2 sequences are KGHSH and LQKENI. The CDR3 here is CASSGGKDQPQHF. The CDR3 coding sequence is TGTGCCAGCTCAGGAGGCAAGGATCAGCCCCAGCATTTT.

The chain joins TRBV11-2 to TRBJ2-5, with D perhaps TRBD2 (5 bases). The length of the CDR3 is 14 residues. CDR1 and CDR2 (germline): SGHAT, FQNNGV. V was cut by 4 bases and J by 0 bases, with 9 bases left in between. The DNA for the CDR3 is TGTGCCAGCAGCTGGGAGTCCCACCAAGAGACCCAGTACTTC. Encoded protein: CASSWESHQETQYF.

This chain connects TRBV9 to TRBJ2-3; unclear D gene. The germline CDR1 and CDR2 sequences are SGDLS and YYNGEE. The length of the CDR3 is 13 residues. V lost 0 bases to trimming and J lost 0 bases, with 2 bases between them. CDR3 nucleotides: TGTGCCAGCAGCGTAGATAGCACAGATACGCAGTATTTT. Encoded protein: CASSVDSTDTQYF.

V usage is TRBV6-5 and J usage is TRBJ2-3, with TRBD2 matching over 7 bases. The J segment lost 0 bases and the V segment lost 2 bases, leaving 5 bases of the junction unmatched. The germline V gene has CDR1 MNHEY and CDR2 SVGAGI. The CDR3 sequence is 16 residues long. CDR3 DNA sequence: TGTGCCAGCAGTTACGGGGGGGTAACTAGCACAGATACGCAGTATTTT. This gives the protein CASSYGGVTSTDTQYF.

V usage is TRBV5-1 and J usage is TRBJ2-3, with TRBD2 as a possible D gene (6 bases). This CDR3 is 14 amino acids long. Per germline, CDR1 SGHRS and CDR2 YFSETQ. The ends were cut back, 4 bases at V and 4 bases at J, with 13 bases in the middle. This CDR3 reads CASSTRLGADTQYF. The DNA for the CDR3 is TGCGCCAGCAGCACCCGACTAGGCGCAGATACGCAGTATTTT.

The V gene is TRBV7-2, the J gene TRBJ1-2; D is uncertain. CDR1 and CDR2 from the germline V gene are SGHTA and FQGNSA. The CDR3 runs to 13 residues. Trimming left V 6 bases short and J 0 bases short, with 8 bases between. The CDR3 DNA reads TGTGCCAGCAGGGCCGGGCCTAACTATGGCTACACCTTC. It is translated as CASRAGPNYGYTF.

The rearrangement links TRBV12-5 to TRBJ2-7; TRBD1 aligns across 7 bases. The J segment lost 2 bases and the V segment lost 1 base, leaving 2 bases of the junction unmatched. Looked up from germline, CDR1 is LGHNT and CDR2 is FRNRAP. The CDR3 extends over 14 amino acids. The CDR3 reads CASGLEGQPYEQYF. The CDR3 nucleotides read TGTGCTAGTGGTTTGGAGGGACAGCCCTACGAGCAGTACTTC.